What follows describes a single TCR beta chain. Antigen unknown. The source of the sample is a study of T cell responses to AZD1222 COVID-19 vaccine. Whole-study findings and limits: The study reported that nearly half of spike-specific TCRs target unmutated variant regions. Clonal diversity was possibly underestimated, and the donors were mostly white British, with more females.

Second-dose schedules of about 4 or about 12 weeks were combined. The assay was immunoSEQ multiplex PCR, and TCRdb's table has in-frame clones only and misses some. The sample records 150,000 to 200,000 clones, 85% to 95% being singletons. The sequencing used peripheral blood, collected 28 days after the second AZD1222 dose. This TCR came from an adult who received the AZD1222 COVID-19 vaccine.

This CDR3 reads CASSEASGSANYGYTF. CDR3 DNA sequence: TGTGCCAGCAGTGAAGCCTCGGGCAGCGCTAACTATGGCTACACCTTC. V usage is TRBV6-1 and J usage is TRBJ1-2; D is unclear. V was trimmed by 0 bases and J by 0 bases, leaving 11 bases between them. Germline V CDR1 and CDR2: MNHNS, SASEGT. The CDR3 runs to 16 residues.